This T cell receptor (beta chain) was obtained from a study of glioma-infiltrating T cells. The CDR3 loop spans 13 amino acids. Per germline, CDR1 KGHSH and CDR2 LQKENI. V lost 10 bases to trimming and J lost 3 bases, with 15 bases between them. TCR alpha and beta CDR3 regions were amplified from RNA using iRepertoire nested multiplex PCR. TCRdb reanalysed the multiplex PCR reads using MiXCR and keeps one entry per CDR3 protein. The profile shows 300,000 to 450,000 distinct CDR3 sequences, 35% to 45% of them singletons. The material sequenced was glioma tissue, nonneoplastic brain tissue, or PBMCs (not recorded which). This receptor was obtained from a human donor with low-grade glioma or glioblastoma, undergoing nonglioma brain surgery, or in good health (not recorded which). The chain is built from TRBV18 and TRBJ1-1, with D unresolved. The CDR3 reads CANSLWADTEAFF. The CDR3 DNA is TGTGCCAACTCCCTCTGGGCGGACACTGAAGCTTTCTTT.